This T cell receptor beta chain appears in the sequencing data of a study of OX40 agonist ivuxolimab in advanced cancers. Study-level background: Three dose-escalation patients had partial responses: one with hepatocellular carcinoma and two with cutaneous melanoma. Notes on the study in general: Low normalized T-cell clonal expansion was also seen in some nonresponders. Doses of 0.1 to 3.0 mg/kg were accompanied by clonal expansion of CD4+ and CD8+ blood T cells by week 6.

Germline loops: CDR1 SNHLY, CDR2 FYNNEI. V lost 5 bases and J 4 bases, leaving 15 bases between the germline ends. This CDR3 region has 15 residues. Concerning this clone itself: What it recognizes is unknown.

Method: immunoSEQ multiplex PCR; TCRdb's copy keeps in-frame clones and lacks some. The sample has more than 65,000 clones, about 85% seen once; the top ten hold over 5%. This receptor was identified in an adult with an advanced solid tumor such as melanoma, head and neck, liver or kidney cancer. The source was CD4+ or CD8+ T cells sorted from blood, collected in a trial of the OX40 agonist ivuxolimab. The gene calls are TRBV2 and TRBJ1-5; D call uncertain. The CDR3 nucleotides read TGTGCCAGCAGTCGTAGGACGACTTTGAATCAGCCCCAGCATTTT. It translates to CASSRRTTLNQPQHF.